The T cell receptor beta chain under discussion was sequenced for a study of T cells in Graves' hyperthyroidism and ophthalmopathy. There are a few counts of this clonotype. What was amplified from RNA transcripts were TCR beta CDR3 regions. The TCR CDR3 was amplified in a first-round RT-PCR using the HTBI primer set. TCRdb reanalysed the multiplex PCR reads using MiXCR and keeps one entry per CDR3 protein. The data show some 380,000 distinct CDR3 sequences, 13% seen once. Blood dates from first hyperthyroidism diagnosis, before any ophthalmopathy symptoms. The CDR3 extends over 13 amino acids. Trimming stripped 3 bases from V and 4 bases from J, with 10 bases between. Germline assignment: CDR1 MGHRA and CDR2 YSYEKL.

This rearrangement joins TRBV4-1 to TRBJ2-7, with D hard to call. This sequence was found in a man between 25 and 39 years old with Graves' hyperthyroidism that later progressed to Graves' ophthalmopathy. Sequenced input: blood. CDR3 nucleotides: TGCGCCAGCAGCCAGCTCCCGGGTTACGAGCAGTACTTC. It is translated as CASSQLPGYEQYF.